The 14 T cell receptor beta chains presented below share a single source sample, sequenced in a study of metastatic and nonmetastatic thyroid tumors. All patients reached thyroid surgery having received no treatment beforehand. TCRdb re-processed the PCR reads through MiXCR. The top ten clones hold approximately 30% of a sample with 30,000 to 35,000 clones, about 32% of them seen once. Sequenced input: blood. These receptor sequences come from a female donor with papillary thyroid cancer or a benign thyroid nodule (not recorded which). Some clones in this sample may be carry-over from other donors' samples.

Turning to this clone: The germline gene is not matched at one end of the junction; a read error may be the cause. CDR3 DNA sequence: TGTGCCAGTAGTAGCCTCTCGGGGAAGTCTGTGGCCAACGTCCTGACTTTC. Protein sequence: CASSSLSGKSVANVLTF. The V gene is TRBV19, the J gene TRBJ2-6; D perhaps matches TRBD2 (5 bases). This CDR3 is 17 amino acids long. The V gene's germline CDR1 is LNHDA and CDR2 SQIVND (reference sequence).

The chain couples TRBV30 to TRBJ2-7; perhaps TRBD1 as D (5 bases). Between the trimmed V and J ends, which lost 4 bases and 10 bases, there was a span of 32 bases. The length of the CDR3 is 17 residues. Per the germline V gene, CDR1 is GTSNPN and CDR2 is SVGIG (reference sequence). The CDR3 DNA reads as TGTGCCTGGACTTCTCCGAGGACAAGGGGCGCCTCGGCTGACCAGTACTTC. Translated: CAWTSPRTRGASADQYF. Supplemented by reference TRBV30 and TRBJ2-7, the full variable domain reads SQTIHQWPATLVQPVGSPLSLECTVEGTSNPNLYWYRQAAGRGLQLLFYSVGIGQISSEVPQNLSASRPQDRQFILSSKKLLLSDSGFYLCAWTSPRTRGASADQYFGPGTRLTVT.

This clone is a singleton in its sample. This sequence joins TRBV11-2 and TRBJ2-1; D unclear. This CDR3 has 14 residues. Trimming pared 0 bases from V and 5 bases from J, leaving 8 bases between. Germline CDR1 SGHAT, CDR2 FQNNGV. The CDR3 reads CASSLETPNNEQFF. In DNA, the CDR3 is TGTGCCAGCAGCTTAGAAACGCCTAACAATGAGCAGTTCTTC. The full variable domain, completed using reference TRBV11-2 and TRBJ2-1, is EAGVAQSPRYKIIEKRQSVAFWCNPISGHATLYWYQQILGQGPKLLIQFQNNGVVDDSQLPKDRFSAERLKGVDSTLKIQPAKLEDSAVYLCASSLETPNNEQFFGPGTRLTVL.

The V gene is TRBV5-1, the J gene TRBJ1-1; D gene unclear. Germline V gene lookup returns CDR1 SGHRS and CDR2 YFSETQ. CDR3 size: 15 residues. Deletions cut 4 bases from V and 4 bases from J, with 17 bases between. In nucleotides, the CDR3 is TGCGCCAGCAGCACCACAGTATTGGGAGGCACTGAAGCTTTCTTT. It codes for CASSTTVLGGTEAFF.

The sample holds a few counts of this clone. This chain links TRBV6-1 with TRBJ1-1, with D perhaps TRBD1 (6 bases). CDR1 is MNHNS, CDR2 SASEGT, per germline. This CDR3 is 16 amino acids long. Trimming left V 6 bases short and J 1 base short, with 18 bases between. CDR3 DNA sequence: TGTGCCAGCAGAGCGACAGGAGTAAGGGGGAACACTGAAGCTTTCTTT. The encoded protein is CASRATGVRGNTEAFF.

This clone showed up many times. The chain links TRBV6-1 to TRBJ1-2; unclear D gene. This CDR3 is built from 13 residues. CDR1 is MNHNS, CDR2 SASEGT, per germline. Trimming left V 6 bases short and J 2 bases short, with 10 bases between. CDR3 nucleotides: TGTGCCAGCAGCGAGCGAATCAACTATGGCTACACCTTC. It yields the protein CASSERINYGYTF.

This clone was counted ten times or more. The chain carries TRBV24-1 and TRBJ2-3; D uncertain. The CDR3 is made up of 12 amino acids. Germline CDR1 reads KGHDR; CDR2 reads SFDVKD. Between the trimmed V and J ends, which lost 6 bases and 5 bases, there was a span of 8 bases. The CDR3: CATSTWEDTQYF. In DNA, the CDR3 is TGTGCCACCAGTACATGGGAAGATACGCAGTATTTT.

The V call is TRBV25-1, the J call TRBJ1-1, with unresolved D. This CDR3 is 13 amino acids long. Trimming removed 7 bases at V and 7 bases at J, with 16 bases between. Germline V gene data show CDR1 as MGHDK and CDR2 as SYGVNS. The CDR3 is CASIAGGASEAFF. Written as DNA, the CDR3 is TGTGCCAGCATAGCAGGTGGCGCGAGTGAAGCTTTCTTT.

The sample holds many counts of this clone. The V gene is TRBV5-4, the J gene TRBJ2-5; weak D call: TRBD1 (5 bases). The CDR3 runs to 14 residues. Trimming removed 2 bases at V and 2 bases at J, with 10 bases between. Germline assignment: CDR1 SGHNT and CDR2 YYREEE (reference sequence). CDR3 in DNA: TGTGCCAGCAGCTTTGACAGCGATCAAGAGACCCAGTACTTC. This encodes CASSFDSDQETQYF. The variable domain in full, with the rest retrieved from reference TRBV5-4 and TRBJ2-5, is ETGVTQSPTHLIKTRGQQVTLRCSSQSGHNTVSWYQQALGQGPQFIFQYYREEENGRGNFPPRFSGLQFPNYSSELNVNALELDDSALYLCASSFDSDQETQYFGPGTRLLVL.

At least ten counts were recorded for this clone. V and J are TRBV5-5 and TRBJ2-2; TRBD2 might be the D (6 bases). Per the germline V gene, CDR1 is SGHKS and CDR2 is YYEKEE (reference sequence). With 5 bases removed from V and 1 base from J, the gap between germline ends came to 9 bases. The CDR3 extends over 14 amino acids. CDR3 in amino acids: CASRGGMNTGELFF. The CDR3 DNA sequence: TGTGCCAGCAGAGGAGGGATGAACACCGGGGAGCTGTTTTTT.

This clone appeared many times. The chain is built from TRBV4-3 and TRBJ2-1; D is undetermined. The ends were cut back, 0 bases at V and 0 bases at J, with 12 bases in the middle. Germline values: CDR1 LGHNA, CDR2 YSLEER. This CDR3 has 17 residues. The CDR3 DNA reads as TGCGCCAGCAGCCAAGAGGCAGGCCATCACTCCTACAATGAGCAGTTCTTC. Protein product: CASSQEAGHHSYNEQFF.

This clone was detected many times. The chain uses TRBV19 and TRBJ1-2; a weak D match, TRBD1 (6 bases). Trimming left V 3 bases short and J 6 bases short, with 14 bases between. The CDR3 is 14 residues long. Looked up from germline, CDR1 is LNHDA and CDR2 is SQIVND (reference sequence). This chain's CDR3 is CASSILLGGHGYTF. Here the CDR3 DNA reads TGTGCCAGTAGTATCCTTCTTGGGGGGCATGGCTACACCTTC.

CDR3 sequence reads: CASSFSDWGYTF. CDR3 in DNA: TGTGCCAGCAGCTTTTCGGACTGGGGCTACACCTTC. The rearrangement joins TRBV11-2 to TRBJ1-2; D is ambiguous. The CDR3 covers 12 residues. Germline values: CDR1 SGHAT, CDR2 FQNNGV. V dropped 3 bases and J dropped 8 bases, with 10 bases sitting between them.

This clone came up many times. The junction does not match germline at one end; this may be a read error. Other nucleotide sequences from this sample produce the same CDR3. The V and J genes are TRBV7-7 and TRBJ2-2, with D tentatively TRBD1 (6 bases). The CDR3 runs 15 residues. CDR1 and CDR2 from the germline V gene are SSHAT and FNYEAQ (reference sequence). Here the CDR3 DNA reads TGTGCTAGCACCCCCGACAGGCTAAACACCGGGGAGCTGTTTTTT. This encodes CASTPDRLNTGELFF.